This TCR beta chain was documented in a study of shared clonotypes between healthy human individuals. Study context: Researchers assigned three CD4 naive, three CD4 memory, two CD8 naive and one CD8 memory plate to each donor. Notes on the study in general: The low donor count limited represented genetic and exposure-history diversity.

Profiled with immunoSEQ multiplex PCR; TCRdb holds only in-frame clones, not every one. The table shows about 1.5 million clones, with 95% to 99% occurring only once. Concerning this clone: Antigen unknown.

CDR1 is MDHEN, CDR2 SYDVKM, per germline. CDR3 length: 16 amino acids. Trimming left V 5 bases short and J 0 bases short, with 17 bases between. The V and J genes are TRBV28 and TRBJ2-7; D may be TRBD2 (7 bases). The sequenced material came from naive CD4+ T cells sorted from blood. Documented subset: CD45RA+ positively selected. The clonotype was recovered from a man aged 25-45 years in good health. DNA of the CDR3: TGTGCCAGCAGTCCCGCGGGAGTGGGGGCCTCCTACGAGCAGTACTTC. Protein: CASSPAGVGASYEQYF.